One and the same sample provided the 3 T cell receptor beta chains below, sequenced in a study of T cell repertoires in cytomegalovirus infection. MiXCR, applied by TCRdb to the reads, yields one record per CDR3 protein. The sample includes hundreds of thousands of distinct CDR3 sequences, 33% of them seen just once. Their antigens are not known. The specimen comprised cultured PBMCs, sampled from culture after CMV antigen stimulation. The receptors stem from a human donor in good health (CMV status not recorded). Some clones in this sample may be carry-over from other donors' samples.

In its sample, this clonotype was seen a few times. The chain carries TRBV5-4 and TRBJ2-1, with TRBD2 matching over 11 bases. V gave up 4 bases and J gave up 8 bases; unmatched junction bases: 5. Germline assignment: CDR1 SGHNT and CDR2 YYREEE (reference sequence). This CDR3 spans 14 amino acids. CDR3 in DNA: TGTGCCAGCAGCCTAGCGGGAGGAAGGTATGAGCAGTTCTTC. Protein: CASSLAGGRYEQFF.

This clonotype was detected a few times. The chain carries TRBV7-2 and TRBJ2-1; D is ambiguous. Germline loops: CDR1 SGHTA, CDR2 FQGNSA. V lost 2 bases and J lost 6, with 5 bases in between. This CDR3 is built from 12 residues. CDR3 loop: CASSLPSNEQFF. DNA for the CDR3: TGTGCCAGCAGCTTACCTAGCAATGAGCAGTTCTTC.

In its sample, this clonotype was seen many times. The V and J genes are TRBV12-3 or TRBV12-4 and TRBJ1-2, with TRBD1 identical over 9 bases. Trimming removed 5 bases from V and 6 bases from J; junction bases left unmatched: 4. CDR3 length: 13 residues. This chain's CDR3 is CASSVRTGDGYTF. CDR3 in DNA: TGTGCCAGCAGTGTTCGGACAGGGGATGGCTACACCTTC.